This T cell receptor beta chain was observed in a study of radiotherapy plus CTLA-4 blockade in lung cancer. Study observations and caveats: Clones of tumor-derived TCRs expanded in blood after radiotherapy plus ipilimumab. Strongest reported response predictors: early blood clone changes and post-radiation interferon-beta.

The CDR3 loop spans 14 amino acids. The germline CDR1 and CDR2 sequences are WNHNN and SYGVQD (reference sequence). V lost 5 bases to trimming and J lost 7 bases, with 15 bases between them. Focal radiation and CTLA-4 blockade (ipilimumab) were tested in chemo-refractory metastatic non-small-cell lung cancer patients. This table comes from immunoSEQ multiplex PCR, and its TCRdb copy is limited to in-frame clones, with some not included. The table records 75,000 or so clones, around 80% of them present only once. Comments on this clone: The antigen remains undetermined.

Sequenced here: peripheral blood, sampled from a patient treated with radiotherapy plus ipilimumab. V usage is TRBV10-1 and J usage is TRBJ2-1; D may match TRBD1 or TRBD2 (5 bases each). The source is a human donor with non-small cell lung cancer who had a complete response to radiotherapy plus ipilimumab. CDR3 in DNA: TGCGCCAGCAGTAGTAGCGAGGACATAAATGAGCAGTTCTTC. Translating gives CASSSSEDINEQFF.